This TCR beta chain was obtained from a study of blood T cell repertoires in COVID-19. In the study overall: T cells, B-cell-depleted T cells, or PBMCs provided the cDNA or gDNA that served as material.

Authors' data handling: By means of reference gene primer amplification, nucleated cell counts were estimated. Assay: immunoSEQ multiplex PCR; the TCRdb copy retains only in-frame clones and omits some. V, J and clone size derive from that table, while D and trimming were established from the DNA sequence. The sample holds 200,000 to 300,000 clones, 88% seen once. Germline V lookup: CDR1 KGHDR, CDR2 SFDVKD. With V trimmed by 9 bases and J by 0 bases, 16 bases remained unmatched. The CDR3 contains 19 residues. The clonotype comes from a woman in her 30s with acute or convalescent COVID-19. The sequenced sample was peripheral blood. The rearrangement joins TRBV24-1 to TRBJ1-3, with 10 bases identical to TRBD1. The DNA for the CDR3 is TGTGCCACCTCGACAGGGGGCCTGTCTAGACCTTTCTCTGGAAACACCATATATTTT. Amino acid sequence: CATSTGGLSRPFSGNTIYF.